Reported below is one T cell receptor beta chain. The target antigen is unknown. TCRdb reanalysed the RT-PCR reads using MiXCR and keeps one entry per CDR3 protein. The sample carries over 400,000 distinct CDR3 sequences, 9.5% to 12% recorded once. The sample originates from a study of response to subunit inactivated influenza vaccine. General study results and limits: Only a handful of new T cells, the authors suggested, are recruited with each seasonal influenza vaccination.

The CDR3 totals 15 residues. Per the germline V gene, CDR1 is MNHEY and CDR2 is SVGAGI. V was trimmed by 2 bases and J by 5 bases, leaving 15 bases between them. The rearrangement uses TRBV6-5 and TRBJ2-5, with D possibly matching TRBD1 (5 bases). Sample: PBMCs from blood, taken about 40 days after vaccination. The source is a man aged 45-65 years who received an inactivated influenza vaccine. The CDR3 loop is CASSYARAGPETQYF. The CDR3 DNA is TGTGCCAGCAGTTACGCGCGTGCAGGGCCGGAGACCCAGTACTTC.